One sample yielded the 27 T cell receptor beta chains listed below, sequenced in a study of T cells in Graves' hyperthyroidism and ophthalmopathy. There were TCR beta CDR3 regions amplified from RNA transcripts. First-round RT-PCR targeting the TCR CDR3 was performed with the HTBI primer set. TCRdb passed the multiplex PCR reads through MiXCR, listing each CDR3 protein once. Among 370,000 or so distinct CDR3 sequences, just under 25% were seen once, and the ten largest hold less than 85%. Sequenced input: blood. All receptors come from a man aged 45-60 years with Graves' hyperthyroidism.

This clonotype showed up just a few times. This rearrangement joins TRBV10-3 to TRBJ2-7; TRBD2 might be the D (6 bases). The V end was cut by 0 bases, the J end by 1 base, with 10 bases between. The CDR3 has 15 residues. Germline V gene lookup returns CDR1 ENHRY and CDR2 SYGVKD. The CDR3 region is CAISESGDSSYEQYF. CDR3 DNA: TGTGCCATCAGTGAGTCGGGGGACTCTTCCTACGAGCAGTACTTC.

The chain is built from TRBV27 and TRBJ2-1; possibly TRBD2 for D (5 bases). CDR1 is MNHEY, CDR2 SMNVEV, per germline (reference sequence). V was shortened by 8 bases and J by 0 bases, with 11 bases between the two germline ends. The CDR3 covers 14 residues. CDR3 DNA: TGTGCCAGCGGTACAGCGGACTCCTACAATGAGCAGTTCTTC. It translates to CASGTADSYNEQFF.

The rearrangement uses TRBV6-1 and TRBJ1-2; TRBD1 aligns across 9 bases. V shed 3 bases and J 7 bases; nucleotides not matched to a gene: 3. The CDR3 loop spans 13 amino acids. Germline loops: CDR1 MNHNS, CDR2 SASEGT. CDR3 nucleotide sequence: TGTGCCAGCAGTGACAGGGACAGGGTTGGCTACACCTTC. Amino acids: CASSDRDRVGYTF.

Only a few counts were recorded for this clonotype. V gene TRBV6-5 combines with J gene TRBJ2-7, with 8 bases identical to TRBD1. Germline loops: CDR1 MNHEY, CDR2 SVGAGI. The CDR3 length is 14 residues. The J segment lost 7 bases and the V segment lost 2 bases, leaving 7 bases of the junction unmatched. The CDR3 loop is CASSYPDRVGEQYF. The CDR3 bases are TGTGCCAGCAGTTACCCGGACAGGGTGGGAGAGCAGTACTTC.

This clonotype was counted many times. The chain recombines TRBV7-9 with TRBJ2-7; 9 positions agree with TRBD2. There are 14 residues in the CDR3. V lost 5 bases, J lost 4 bases, and 6 bases stayed unmatched. From germline, CDR1 is SEHNR and CDR2 FQNEAQ (reference sequence). CDR3 in DNA: TGTGCCAGCAGCGGGGGTAGCGGGAGTTACGAGCAGTACTTC. Translation: CASSGGSGSYEQYF.

Many counts were recorded for this clonotype. The gene calls are TRBV11-1 and TRBJ2-1; a possible D gene is TRBD1 (6 bases). The CDR3 is 18 amino acids. CDR1 is SGHAT and CDR2 is FQDESV in the germline V gene (reference sequence). V lost 3 bases to trimming and J lost 7 bases, with 25 bases between them. DNA of the CDR3: TGTGCCAGCAGCTTGGTACAGGGCGGGCTAGGTGTTACAAATGAGCAGTTCTTC. Translating gives CASSLVQGGLGVTNEQFF.

This chain joins TRBV7-6 and TRBJ2-5; 7 nucleotides align to TRBD1. This CDR3 region has 15 residues. Germline values: CDR1 SGHVS, CDR2 FNYEAQ. Unmatched junction bases numbered 7, after V lost 0 bases and J lost 6 bases. CDR3 protein: CASSLATGTAKTQYF. DNA for the CDR3: TGTGCCAGCAGCTTAGCAACCGGGACAGCGAAGACCCAGTACTTC.

This clonotype has at least ten counts. V usage is TRBV28 and J usage is TRBJ2-1, with D possibly matching TRBD1 (5 bases). The CDR3 totals 12 residues. Between the trimmed V and J ends, which lost 6 bases and 15 bases, there was a span of 18 bases. Germline loops: CDR1 MDHEN, CDR2 SYDVKM. This CDR3 is CASSNTGARGFF. For the CDR3, the DNA is TGTGCCAGCAGCAACACTGGGGCCCGTGGGTTCTTC.

This clonotype came up a few times. V is TRBV20-1 and J is TRBJ2-1; the D gene could be TRBD1 or TRBD2 (5 bases each). Germline V CDR1 and CDR2: DFQATT, SNEGSKA (reference sequence). Trimming removed 3 bases from V and 0 bases from J, with 15 bases in between. The CDR3 extends over 16 amino acids. The CDR3 sequence is CSARFDGGTSYNEQFF. CDR3 sequence (DNA): TGCAGTGCTAGGTTTGATGGGGGAACCTCCTACAATGAGCAGTTCTTC.

The J gene is TRBJ2-1, the V gene TRBV5-1; the match to TRBD2 covers 9 bases. Germline CDR1 and CDR2: SGHRS and YFSETQ. The CDR3 sequence is 16 residues long. V shed 0 bases, J shed 4 bases, and the junction held 5 bases outside the gene matches. The DNA for the CDR3 is TGCGCCAGCAGCTTGGCAGCGGGAGGCAAATACAATGAGCAGTTCTTC. Its translation is CASSLAAGGKYNEQFF.

The sample holds many counts of this clonotype. V gene TRBV3-1 combines with J gene TRBJ1-1, with a tentative D call TRBD1 (5 bases). The CDR3 runs to 14 residues. Looked up from germline, CDR1 is LGHDT and CDR2 is YNNKEL (reference sequence). V was trimmed by 1 base and J by 3 bases, leaving 9 bases between them. The CDR3 sequence is CASSQGGWYTEAFF. The CDR3 DNA follows: TGTGCCAGCAGCCAAGGGGGGTGGTACACTGAAGCTTTCTTT.

The V and J genes are TRBV10-3 and TRBJ2-2; TRBD1 matches at 8 bases. Germline V CDR1 and CDR2: ENHRY, SYGVKD. Trimming at V came to 6 bases and at J to 5 bases, leaving 5 bases not matched to a gene. The CDR3 extends over 14 amino acids. This chain's CDR3 is CAIRRTGMTGELFF. The CDR3 DNA reads TGTGCCATCAGGAGGACAGGGATGACCGGGGAGCTGTTTTTT.

The chain joins TRBV27 to TRBJ1-5; D perhaps matches TRBD1 (5 bases). The CDR3 runs 15 residues. The V end lost 6 bases, the J end lost 2 bases, and 14 bases lay between the germline ends. The germline gives CDR1 MNHEY, CDR2 SMNVEV (reference sequence). CDR3 sequence reads: CASSPRQWGNQPQHF. The CDR3 nucleotides are TGTGCCAGCAGCCCGAGACAGTGGGGCAATCAGCCCCAGCATTTT.

This clonotype was detected a few times. The chain employs TRBV20-1 and TRBJ2-7; possible D gene TRBD1, 6 bases. The germline gives CDR1 DFQATT, CDR2 SNEGSKA (reference sequence). The CDR3 extends over 12 amino acids. Trimming cost V 6 bases and J 0 bases, with 9 bases left between them. CDR3: CSAIGGSYEQYF. As DNA, the CDR3 is TGCAGTGCAATAGGGGGCTCCTACGAGCAGTACTTC.

The chain employs TRBV6-1 and TRBJ1-5, with D possibly matching TRBD1 (6 bases). Trimming stripped 8 bases from V and 11 bases from J, with 16 bases between. Germline V gives CDR1 MNHNS, CDR2 SASEGT. The CDR3 runs 12 residues. The CDR3 DNA follows: TGTGCCAGCTCACCTAGGGGGAAGGCCCAGCATTTT. This codes for CASSPRGKAQHF.

V and J are TRBV28 and TRBJ2-7, with TRBD2 matching over 9 bases. Germline CDR1 MDHEN, CDR2 SYDVKM. The V segment lost 5 bases and the J segment 2 bases; nucleotides outside the gene matches: 7. CDR3 length equals 15 residues. In DNA form, the CDR3 reads TGTGCCAGCAGTGTCGGGACTAGCTGGACCTACGAGCAGTACTTC. Its translation is CASSVGTSWTYEQYF.

This clonotype was detected ten times or more. The chain employs TRBV2 and TRBJ2-1, with 8 positions matching TRBD1. The CDR3 spans 13 residues. Germline V CDR1 and CDR2: SNHLY, FYNNEI. After removal of 10 bases from V and 4 bases from J, the junction contained 6 bases not matched to a gene. CDR3 loop: CATKDRVYNEQFF. DNA of the CDR3: TGTGCCACCAAGGACAGGGTTTACAATGAGCAGTTCTTC.

This clonotype came up a few times. The chain links TRBV28 to TRBJ1-4, with D perhaps matching TRBD1 (5 bases). The CDR3 has 14 amino acids. In germline, CDR1 is MDHEN, CDR2 SYDVKM. V lost 7 bases, J lost 3 bases, and 12 bases lay in between. Here the CDR3 DNA reads TGTGCCAGCAAAAGGGACGGGCCTAATGAAAAACTGTTTTTT. Its protein is CASKRDGPNEKLFF.

As to this clonotype: A much larger clonotype is one base distant, so this may be a read error. The V call is TRBV28, the J call TRBJ2-7; 11 nucleotides agree with TRBD1. CDR1 and CDR2 (germline): MDHEN, SYDVKM. This CDR3 has 16 residues. The CDR3 region has the DNA TGTACCAGCAGTTTAACCTCGGGACAGGGGGCCTACGAGCAGTACTTC. Translating it yields CTSSLTSGQGAYEQYF.

This clonotype has only a few counts. The rearrangement uses TRBV7-3 and TRBJ2-1; D call uncertain. Germline CDR1 SGHTA, CDR2 FQGTGA. This CDR3 has 13 amino acids. Trimming took off 0 bases at V and 9 bases at J, with 9 bases between the two ends. The CDR3 is CASSLTGQGEQFF. CDR3 DNA sequence: TGTGCCAGCAGCTTAACAGGGCAAGGTGAGCAGTTCTTC.

This clonotype has at least ten counts. The chain has TRBV27 and TRBJ2-3; D assignment may be TRBD1 or TRBD2 (5 bases each). Germline loops: CDR1 MNHEY, CDR2 SMNVEV (reference sequence). The CDR3 is 16 residues long. Trimming cost V 5 bases and J 0 bases, with 15 bases left between them. The CDR3 nucleotides read TGTGCCAGCAGTCCGACCCGGGACCGCAGCACAGATACGCAGTATTTT. Its protein is CASSPTRDRSTDTQYF.

The chain is built from TRBV4-2 and TRBJ2-5; 12 bases map to TRBD2. The CDR3 sequence is 18 residues long. J was trimmed by 5 bases and V by 1 base; bases with no gene match: 11. In germline, CDR1 is LGHNA, CDR2 YNFKEQ. The CDR3 region has the DNA TGTGCCAGCAGCCAAGGCTCATCTAGCGGGAGGGCCCGGGAGACCCAGTACTTC. It is translated as CASSQGSSSGRARETQYF.

This chain joins TRBV6-4 and TRBJ1-1; no definite D call. V lost 4 bases and J 1 base, leaving 7 bases between the germline ends. Germline CDR1 reads MRHNA; CDR2 reads SNTAGT. This CDR3 contains 13 residues. The CDR3 reads CASSVHPNTEAFF. Written as DNA, the CDR3 is TGTGCCAGCAGTGTTCACCCGAACACTGAAGCTTTCTTT.

The V and J genes are TRBV12-5 and TRBJ1-2; tentative D call: TRBD1 (6 bases). Trimming removed 9 bases from V and 4 bases from J, with 18 bases in between. CDR1 and CDR2 from the germline V gene are LGHNT and FRNRAP. This CDR3 contains 14 residues. The CDR3 is CASRSQGVPYGYTF. CDR3 DNA sequence: TGTGCTAGCCGGTCACAGGGAGTCCCCTATGGCTACACCTTC.

The chain employs TRBV6-1 and TRBJ2-7; maybe TRBD2 (6 bases). CDR1 and CDR2 from the germline V gene are MNHNS and SASEGT. The CDR3 sequence is 13 residues long. V lost 7 bases, J lost 2 bases, and 12 bases lay in between. The DNA of the CDR3 is TGTGCCAGCACGCGGGACTCCCCCTACGAGCAGTACTTC. Its translation is CASTRDSPYEQYF.

Ten or more counts support this clonotype. The chain joins TRBV11-2 to TRBJ1-5, with no clear D. The germline V and J ends were trimmed by 0 bases and 6 bases, with 6 bases remaining between them. The germline V gene has CDR1 SGHAT and CDR2 FQNNGV. This CDR3 is 13 amino acids long. For the CDR3, the DNA is TGTGCCAGCAGCTTAGATGGTGGTCAGCCCCAGCATTTT. Translation: CASSLDGGQPQHF.

This clonotype has a count of ten or more. The chain's CDR3 is CASSLGWDYEQYF. The CDR3 DNA is TGTGCCAGCAGCTTGGGGTGGGACTACGAGCAGTACTTC. The chain carries TRBV7-2 and TRBJ2-7; D gene ambiguous. Germline V gives CDR1 SGHTA, CDR2 FQGNSA. CDR3 length: 13 amino acids. Trimming left V 3 bases short and J 3 bases short, with 9 bases between.